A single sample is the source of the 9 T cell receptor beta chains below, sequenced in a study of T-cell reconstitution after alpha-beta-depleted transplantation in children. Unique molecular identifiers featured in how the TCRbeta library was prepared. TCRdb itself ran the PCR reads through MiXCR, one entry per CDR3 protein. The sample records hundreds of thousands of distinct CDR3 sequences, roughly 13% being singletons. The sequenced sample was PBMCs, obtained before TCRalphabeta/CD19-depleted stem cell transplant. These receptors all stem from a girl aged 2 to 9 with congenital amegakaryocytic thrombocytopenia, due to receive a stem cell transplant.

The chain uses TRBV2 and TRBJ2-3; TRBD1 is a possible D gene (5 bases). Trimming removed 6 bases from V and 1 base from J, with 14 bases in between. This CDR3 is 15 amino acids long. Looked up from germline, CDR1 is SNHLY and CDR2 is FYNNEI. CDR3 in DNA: TGTGCCAGCAGGGCAGGGCCCCGGGGCACAGATACGCAGTATTTT. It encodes CASRAGPRGTDTQYF.

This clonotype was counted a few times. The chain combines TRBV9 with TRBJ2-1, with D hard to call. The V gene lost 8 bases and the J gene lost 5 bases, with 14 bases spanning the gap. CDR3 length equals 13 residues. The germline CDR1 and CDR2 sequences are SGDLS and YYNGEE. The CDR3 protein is CARPPSADNEQFF. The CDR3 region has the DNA TGTGCCAGACCCCCCAGCGCAGACAATGAGCAGTTCTTC.

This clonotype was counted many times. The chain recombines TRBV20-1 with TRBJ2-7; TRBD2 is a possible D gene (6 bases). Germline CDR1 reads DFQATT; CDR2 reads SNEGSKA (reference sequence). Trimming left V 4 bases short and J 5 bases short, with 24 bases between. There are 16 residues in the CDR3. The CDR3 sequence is CSAKIVAARVMNEQYF. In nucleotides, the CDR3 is TGCAGTGCTAAAATTGTAGCGGCAAGGGTCATGAACGAGCAGTACTTC.

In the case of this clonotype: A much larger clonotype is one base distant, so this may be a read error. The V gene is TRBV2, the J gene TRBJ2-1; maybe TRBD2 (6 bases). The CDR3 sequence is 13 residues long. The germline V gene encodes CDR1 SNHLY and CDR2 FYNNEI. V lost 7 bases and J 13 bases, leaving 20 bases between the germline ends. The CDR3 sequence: CASNDSFPGEQFF. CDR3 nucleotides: TGTGCCAGCAATGACAGTTTTCCGGGAGAACAGTTCTTC. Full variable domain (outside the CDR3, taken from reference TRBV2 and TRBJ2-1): EPEVTQTPSHQVTQMGQEVILRCVPISNHLYFYWYRQILGQKVEFLVSFYNNEISEKSEIFDDQFSVERPDGSNFTLKIRSTKLEDSAMYFCASNDSFPGEQFFGPGTRLTVL.

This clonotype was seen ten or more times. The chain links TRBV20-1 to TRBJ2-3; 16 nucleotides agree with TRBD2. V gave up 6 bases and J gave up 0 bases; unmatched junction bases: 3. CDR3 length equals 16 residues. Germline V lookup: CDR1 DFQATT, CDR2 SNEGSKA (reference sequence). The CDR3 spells CSAGTSGRGSTDTQYF. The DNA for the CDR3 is TGCAGTGCGGGGACTAGCGGGAGGGGAAGCACAGATACGCAGTATTTT.

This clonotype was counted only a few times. The CDR3 coding sequence is TGCGCCAGCAGCTCCGGGACAGGGGGCTTGGATCCCTACGAGCAGTACTTC. Its translation is CASSSGTGGLDPYEQYF. The V gene is TRBV5-1, the J gene TRBJ2-7, with 12 bases aligning to TRBD1. CDR1 and CDR2 from the germline V gene are SGHRS and YFSETQ. The trim removed 3 bases at V and 2 bases at J, leaving 9 bases unmatched. The CDR3 sequence is 17 residues long.

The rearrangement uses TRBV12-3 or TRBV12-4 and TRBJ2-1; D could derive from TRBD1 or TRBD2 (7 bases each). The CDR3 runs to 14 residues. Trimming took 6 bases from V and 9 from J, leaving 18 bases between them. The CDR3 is CASRFPGGAGEQFF. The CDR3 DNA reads TGTGCCAGCAGATTCCCAGGGGGGGCGGGTGAGCAGTTCTTC.

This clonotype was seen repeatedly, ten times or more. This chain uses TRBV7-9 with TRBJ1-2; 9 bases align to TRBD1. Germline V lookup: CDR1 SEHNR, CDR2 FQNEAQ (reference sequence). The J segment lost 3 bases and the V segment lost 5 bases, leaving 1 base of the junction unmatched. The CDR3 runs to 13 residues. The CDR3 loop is CASSRTGDYGYTF. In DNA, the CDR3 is TGTGCCAGCAGCCGGACAGGGGACTATGGCTACACCTTC.

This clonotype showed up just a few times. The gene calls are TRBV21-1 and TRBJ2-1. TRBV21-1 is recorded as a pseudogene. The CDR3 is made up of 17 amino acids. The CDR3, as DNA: TGTGCCAGCAGCAAATCGGAGGTCGCCGTCTCCTACAATGAGCAGTTCTTC. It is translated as CASSKSEVAVSYNEQFF.